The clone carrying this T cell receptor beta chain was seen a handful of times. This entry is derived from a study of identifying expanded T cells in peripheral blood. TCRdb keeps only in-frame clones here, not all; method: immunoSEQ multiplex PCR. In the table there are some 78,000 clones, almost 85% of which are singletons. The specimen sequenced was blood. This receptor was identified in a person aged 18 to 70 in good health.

As DNA, the CDR3 is TGTGCCAGTAGTCTACGACTAGTGTCTTCGGGTGGTACGCAGTATTTT. Translation: CASSLRLVSSGGTQYF. V gene TRBV19 combines with J gene TRBJ2-3, with D possibly TRBD2 on 6 matching bases. V was trimmed by 5 bases and J by 8 bases, leaving 23 bases between them. The CDR3 runs to 16 residues. Germline loops: CDR1 LNHDA, CDR2 SQIVND (reference sequence).